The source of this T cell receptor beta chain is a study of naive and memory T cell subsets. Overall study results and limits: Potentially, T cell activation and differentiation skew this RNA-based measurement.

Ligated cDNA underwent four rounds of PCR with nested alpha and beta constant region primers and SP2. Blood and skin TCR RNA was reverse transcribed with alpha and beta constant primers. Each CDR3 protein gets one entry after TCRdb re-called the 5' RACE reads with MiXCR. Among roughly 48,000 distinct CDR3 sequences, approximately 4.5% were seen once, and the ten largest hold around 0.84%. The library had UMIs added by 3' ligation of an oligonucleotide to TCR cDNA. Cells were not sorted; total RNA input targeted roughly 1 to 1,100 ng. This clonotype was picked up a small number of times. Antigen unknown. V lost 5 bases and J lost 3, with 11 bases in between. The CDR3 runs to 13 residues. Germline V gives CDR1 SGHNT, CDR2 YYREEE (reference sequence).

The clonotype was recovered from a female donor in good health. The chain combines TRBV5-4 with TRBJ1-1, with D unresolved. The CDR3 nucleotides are TGTGCCAGCAGGGTACGGCTTGACACTGAAGCTTTCTTT. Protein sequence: CASRVRLDTEAFF.